These 19 T cell receptor beta chains share one sample of origin, sequenced in a study of tumor and adjacent non-tumor tissue in lung cancer. The library came from three nested PCR rounds adapted from ARM-PCR protocols. TCRdb reprocessed the multiplex PCR reads via MiXCR and lists one record per CDR3 protein. This table has about 110,000 distinct CDR3 sequences, 60% to 70% appearing once. This sample's RNA came from whole unsorted tissue. More than 3 cm separated this lung sample from the edge of the tumor. Sample: distant non-tumor lung tissue. All receptors derive from a man in his sixties with non-small cell lung cancer.

Comments on this clonotype: This is likely a read error, given that the CDR3 carries no conserved phenylalanine or tryptophan at its end. V and J are TRBV11-2 and TRBJ2-3; 8 bases map to TRBD2. The V gene end was trimmed by 5 bases and the J gene end by 3 bases; junction bases not matched to a gene: 10. Germline values: CDR1 SGHAT, CDR2 FQNNGV. The CDR3 spans 16 residues. In nucleotides, the CDR3 is TGTGCCAGCAGCCCCACTGCCGGGACTAGAACAGATACGCAGTATCTT. It is translated as CASSPTAGTRTDTQYL.

With respect to this clonotype: One end of the junction fails to match germline, which may point to a read error. CDR3: CSVAEFQETRCF. DNA of the CDR3: TGCAGCGTGGCAGAGTTCCAAGAGACCCGGTGCTTC. The V call is TRBV29-1, the J call TRBJ2-5; D call uncertain. The CDR3 covers 12 residues. Germline assignment: CDR1 SQVTM and CDR2 ANQGSEA.

This clonotype showed up just a few times. J is TRBJ2-3 and V is TRBV10-3; no reliable D call. The CDR3 contains 15 residues. Germline V gene lookup returns CDR1 ENHRY and CDR2 SYGVKD. V shed 4 bases and J shed 0 bases, with 11 bases lying between them. CDR3 DNA: TGTGCCATCAGTGTTCTGGCAGCTAGCACAGATACGCAGTATTTT. It translates to CAISVLAASTDTQYF.

A few counts support this clonotype. The junction departs from germline at one end; a sequencing error may be responsible. The chain couples TRBV6-1 to TRBJ1-3; weak D call: TRBD1 (5 bases). Germline loops: CDR1 MNHNS, CDR2 SASEGT. The CDR3 spans 18 residues. The CDR3 region is CTSRKYPPGPSQGDTIYF. DNA of the CDR3: TGTACCAGCAGAAAATACCCCCCTGGGCCATCCCAAGGGGACACCATATATTTT.

This clonotype was seen at least ten times. The chain carries TRBV10-2 and TRBJ2-5; 8 bases fit TRBD2. This CDR3 has 15 amino acids. Trimming at V came to 3 bases and at J to 5 bases, leaving 8 bases not matched to a gene. CDR1 is WSHSY, CDR2 SAAADI, per germline. In DNA, the CDR3 is TGCGCCAGCAGTGATGACGGGGGGGCCGGTGAGACCCAGTACTTC. Translation gives CASSDDGGAGETQYF.

With respect to this clonotype: A read error may account for a junction end that differs from germline. CDR3 in amino acids: CSARGSTGSNQPRHF. In DNA, the CDR3 is TGCAGTGCTAGAGGGTCGACGGGAAGCAATCAGCCCCGGCATTTT. The V and J genes are TRBV20-1 and TRBJ1-5; D not resolved. The CDR3 consists of 15 residues. Germline CDR1 and CDR2: DFQATT and SNEGSKA (reference sequence).

Comments on this clonotype: The junction and the germline gene differ at one end; a read error may be behind it. The chain uses TRBV4-1 and TRBJ1-5, with no clear D. There are 12 residues in the CDR3. Germline assignment: CDR1 MGHRA and CDR2 YSYEKL. CDR3 in amino acids: CTSSQVVGPLRF. DNA of the CDR3: TGCACCAGCAGCCAAGTCGTCGGGCCCCTGCGTTTT.

The chain links TRBV12-3 or TRBV12-4 to TRBJ2-1; 8 nucleotides agree with TRBD2. The CDR3 spans 16 residues. The junction had 9 bases not matched to a gene; V was cut back by 1 base and J by 7 bases. The CDR3 region is CASSLVELAVYNEQFF. The CDR3 DNA follows: TGTGCCAGCAGTTTAGTGGAACTAGCGGTTTATAATGAGCAGTTCTTC.

On this clonotype itself: This is likely a read error, given that the CDR3 carries no conserved phenylalanine or tryptophan at its end. This chain joins TRBV5-5 and TRBJ1-5; D is unresolved. Germline CDR1 and CDR2: SGHKS and YYEKEE (reference sequence). V lost 2 bases and J lost 0, with 6 bases in between. CDR3 length: 14 amino acids. The CDR3 reads CASSFGRSNQPQHL. CDR3 nucleotides: TGTGCCAGCAGCTTTGGGCGTAGCAATCAGCCCCAGCATCTT.

Comment on this clonotype: The CDR3 end shows no conserved phenylalanine or tryptophan, and so a read error is likely. The V and J genes are TRBV28 and TRBJ2-5, with D tentatively TRBD2 (5 bases). The germline CDR1 and CDR2 sequences are MDHEN and SYDVKM. V dropped 8 bases and J dropped 1 base, with 17 bases sitting between them. The CDR3 runs to 15 residues. DNA for the CDR3: TGTGCCAGCGTCTCATCAGGAGGCCCCCAAGAGACCCAGTACTTA. As protein: CASVSSGGPQETQYL.

The chain links TRBV20-1 to TRBJ2-1, with 9 bases aligning to TRBD2. Germline trimming cut 4 bases from V and 7 bases from J; bases unmatched to any gene: 17. The CDR3 sequence is 17 residues long. Looked up from germline, CDR1 is DFQATT and CDR2 is SNEGSKA (reference sequence). CDR3 in DNA: TGCAGTGCTACATGGGTAGGGCGGGAGGGCCTTGTGAATGAGCAGTTCTTC. This codes for CSATWVGREGLVNEQFF.

The chain has TRBV5-1 and TRBJ2-3; a weak D match, TRBD2 (6 bases). CDR3 length: 14 residues. The germline V gene encodes CDR1 SGHRS and CDR2 YFSETQ. Deletions cut 3 bases from V and 2 bases from J, with 10 bases between. Written as DNA, the CDR3 is TGCGCCAGCAGCTCTGGGACTTCCACAGATACGCAGTATTTT. It specifies CASSSGTSTDTQYF.

The chain couples TRBV6-1 to TRBJ2-1; D is unresolved. V gave up 5 bases and J gave up 6 bases, with 11 bases separating them. From germline, CDR1 is MNHNS and CDR2 SASEGT. This CDR3 has 13 residues. The CDR3 sequence: CASSRYETNEQFF. The CDR3 DNA is TGTGCCAGCAGTAGGTACGAAACCAATGAGCAGTTCTTC.

This chain links TRBV12-3 or TRBV12-4 with TRBJ2-3; TRBD2 matches 11 bases. Germline trimming cut 9 bases from V and 3 bases from J; bases unmatched to any gene: 14. The CDR3 is 17 amino acids. This chain's CDR3 is CARSSGRPCFWTDTQYF. DNA of the CDR3: TGTGCCAGATCTAGCGGGAGGCCCTGCTTTTGGACAGATACGCAGTATTTT.

Turning to this clonotype: One junction end does not reproduce the germline sequence, and a read error may be involved. The chain joins TRBV24-1 to TRBJ2-1, with D hard to call. CDR3 length: 16 residues. Germline V gene data show CDR1 as KGHDR and CDR2 as SFDVKD. CDR3 loop: CATSDLTTTSYIEQFF. In nucleotides, the CDR3 is TGTGCCACCAGTGATCTGACAACTACTTCCTACATTGAGCAGTTCTTC.

Note on this clonotype: A read error may be the cause here, since a much bigger clone is one base away. This chain uses TRBV5-4 with TRBJ2-2; TRBD2 is a possible D gene (6 bases). The V gene's germline CDR1 is SGHNT and CDR2 YYREEE (reference sequence). The V end was cut by 3 bases, the J end by 4 bases, with 19 bases between. The CDR3 length is 17 residues. CDR3 in DNA: TGTGCCAGCAGCTCCCCCGGACTAACGGGTACCACCGGGGAGCTGTTTTTT. Translating it yields CASSSPGLTGTTGELFF. Filled out from reference TRBV5-4 and TRBJ2-2, the complete variable domain reads ETGVTQSPTHLIKTRGQQVTLRCSSQSGHNTVSWYQQALGQGPQFIFQYYREEENGRGNFPPRFSGLQFPNYSSELNVNALELDDSALYLCASSSPGLTGTTGELFFGEGSRLTVL.

This chain links TRBV11-3 with TRBJ2-1; the match to TRBD2 covers 10 bases. V trimming: 0 bases; J trimming: 2 bases; junction bases outside the gene matches: 13. This CDR3 contains 20 residues. Germline V lookup: CDR1 SGHNT, CDR2 YENEEA. The chain's CDR3 is CASSLDPRWELAGAYNEQFF. In DNA, the CDR3 is TGTGCCAGCAGCTTAGATCCGAGGTGGGAGCTAGCGGGGGCCTACAATGAGCAGTTCTTC.

V and J are TRBV19 and TRBJ1-2; 7 bases are a match to TRBD1. The CDR3 covers 13 residues. V lost 6 bases and J lost 9; bases outside the gene matches: 10. Germline assignment: CDR1 LNHDA and CDR2 SQIVND (reference sequence). The CDR3 DNA reads TGTGCCAGTAGGAAACAGGGGTTTTGGAGCTACACCTTC. It is translated as CASRKQGFWSYTF.

This clonotype turned up a few times. This may stem from a read error, because a much larger clone lies one nucleotide away. The chain employs TRBV6-1 and TRBJ1-2; weak D call: TRBD1 (5 bases). Trimming pared 6 bases from V and 8 bases from J, leaving 31 bases between. CDR1 is MNHNS and CDR2 is SASEGT in the germline V gene. The CDR3 contains 18 residues. The DNA for the CDR3 is TGTGCCAGCAGCGACGACGCCCTCGGGGGGTTCGCCGGTTGGGGCTACACCTTC. Its protein product is CASSDDALGGFAGWGYTF.